The 2 T cell receptor beta chains reported below all come from one sample, sequenced in a study of cytomegalovirus exposure and HLA in healthy donors. PCR used 60 Vbeta primers and 13 Jbeta primers. Repertoires were generated with immunoSEQ multiplex PCR, while TCRdb's copy carries only in-frame clones and drops some. The sample is made up of approximately 190,000 clones, and the top ten hold almost 6.5% of it. The specimen sequenced was PBMCs. Every receptor here comes from a man aged 30 to 45 in good health and CMV-seronegative.

The J gene is TRBJ1-1, the V gene TRBV27; the match to TRBD1 covers 9 bases. The CDR3 runs 16 residues. V lost 5 bases, J lost 4 bases, and 11 bases stayed unmatched. Germline loops: CDR1 MNHEY, CDR2 SMNVEV (reference sequence). The CDR3 region is CASSPRPGQGATEAFF. CDR3 nucleotides: TGTGCCAGCAGTCCTCGCCCGGGACAGGGAGCCACTGAAGCTTTCTTT.

The genes are TRBV4-3 and TRBJ2-1, with 14 bases aligning to TRBD2. CDR1 and CDR2 from the germline V gene are LGHNA and YSLEER. There are 16 residues in the CDR3. V was pared by 1 base and J by 10 bases, with 6 bases of the junction left unmatched. In nucleotides, the CDR3 is TGCGCCAGCAGCCAAGGACTAGCGGGGGGGATTCCGGAGCAGTTCTTC. This encodes CASSQGLAGGIPEQFF.